One sample yielded the 3 T cell receptor beta chains listed below, sequenced in a study of blood T cells in healthy people across ages (dated by TCRdb to the mid-2010s). The protocol used for the library was 5' RACE. TCRdb shows the sequencer as Illumina HiSeq 2500. A second about 7 to 12 cycle PCR used a sample-barcoded 5' primer and a J-beta primer mix. TCRdb ran its own pipeline on the public reads, namely fastp trimming at Q25 and MiXCR clone calling, and kept in-frame beta chains. Every entry covers one CDR3 protein and lists the most common genes and DNA from its rows. This sample is represented by approximately 1.5 million distinct CDR3 sequences; roughly 32% of them were singletons. Approximately 10% of the sample is taken by the ten largest. The sequencing sample was made of blood. Receptors were obtained from a woman aged 25 to 39 in good health.

The rearrangement joins TRBV3-1 to TRBJ2-7; D unclear. The CDR3 extends over 12 amino acids. V was trimmed by 6 bases and J by 2 bases, leaving 8 bases between them. Looked up from germline, CDR1 is LGHDT and CDR2 is YNNKEL (reference sequence). The DNA for the CDR3 is TGTGCCAGCAGTCCCCAGACCTACGAGCAGTACTTC. Protein sequence: CASSPQTYEQYF.

The chain recombines TRBV4-2 with TRBJ2-7; TRBD1 aligns across 7 bases. The CDR3 runs to 17 residues. The junction had 10 bases not matched to a gene; V was cut back by 0 bases and J by 2 bases. Looked up from germline, CDR1 is LGHNA and CDR2 is YNFKEQ. The CDR3 sequence: CASSQEAQTGDAYEQYF. In nucleotides, the CDR3 is TGTGCCAGCAGCCAAGAAGCCCAAACAGGGGACGCCTACGAGCAGTACTTC.

This chain connects TRBV9 to TRBJ1-1; D is possibly TRBD1 (6 bases). This CDR3 comprises 13 residues. CDR1 and CDR2 from the germline V gene are SGDLS and YYNGEE. The V and J ends lost 3 bases and 7 bases respectively, with 13 bases between them. Here the CDR3 reads CASSEQGYGEAFF. DNA for the CDR3: TGTGCCAGCAGCGAACAGGGCTACGGTGAAGCTTTCTTT.